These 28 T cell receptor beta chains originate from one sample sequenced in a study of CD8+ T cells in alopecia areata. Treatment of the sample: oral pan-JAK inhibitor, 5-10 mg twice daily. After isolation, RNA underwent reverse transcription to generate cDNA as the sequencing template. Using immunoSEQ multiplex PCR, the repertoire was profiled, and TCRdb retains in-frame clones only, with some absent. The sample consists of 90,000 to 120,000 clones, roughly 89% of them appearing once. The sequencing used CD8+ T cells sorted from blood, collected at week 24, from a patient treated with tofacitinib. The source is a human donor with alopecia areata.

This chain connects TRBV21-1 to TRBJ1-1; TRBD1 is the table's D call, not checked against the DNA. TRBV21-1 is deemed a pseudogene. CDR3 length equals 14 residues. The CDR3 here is CASSEDRMNTEAFF. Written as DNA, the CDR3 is TGTGCCAGCAGCGAGGACAGAATGAACACTGAAGCTTTCTTT.

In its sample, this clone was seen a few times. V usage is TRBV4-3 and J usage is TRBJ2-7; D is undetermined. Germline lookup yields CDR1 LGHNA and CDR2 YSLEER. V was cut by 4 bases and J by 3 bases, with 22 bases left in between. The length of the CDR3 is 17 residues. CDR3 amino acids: CASSLQPPGYTNYEQYF. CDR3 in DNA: TGCGCCAGCAGCCTCCAACCGCCGGGCTATACAAACTACGAGCAGTACTTC.

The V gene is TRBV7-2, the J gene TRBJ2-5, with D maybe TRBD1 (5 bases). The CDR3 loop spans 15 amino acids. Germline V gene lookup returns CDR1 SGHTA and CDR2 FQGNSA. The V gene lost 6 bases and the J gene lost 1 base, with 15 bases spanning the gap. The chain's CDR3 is CASSPTTGFQETQYF. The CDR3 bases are TGTGCCAGCAGTCCAACAACAGGCTTCCAAGAGACCCAGTACTTC.

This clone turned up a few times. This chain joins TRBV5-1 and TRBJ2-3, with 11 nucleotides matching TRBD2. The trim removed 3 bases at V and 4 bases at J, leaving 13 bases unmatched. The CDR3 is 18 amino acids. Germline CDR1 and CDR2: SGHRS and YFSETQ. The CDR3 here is CASSSSSGGPLHPDTQYF. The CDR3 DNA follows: TGCGCCAGCAGCTCTTCTAGCGGGGGGCCACTCCACCCAGATACGCAGTATTTT.

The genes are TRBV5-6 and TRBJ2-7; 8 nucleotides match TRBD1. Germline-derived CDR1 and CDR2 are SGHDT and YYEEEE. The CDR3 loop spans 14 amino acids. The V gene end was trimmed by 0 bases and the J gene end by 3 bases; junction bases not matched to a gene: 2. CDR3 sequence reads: CASSLEDRDYEQYF. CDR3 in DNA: TGTGCCAGCAGCTTGGAGGACAGGGACTACGAGCAGTACTTC.

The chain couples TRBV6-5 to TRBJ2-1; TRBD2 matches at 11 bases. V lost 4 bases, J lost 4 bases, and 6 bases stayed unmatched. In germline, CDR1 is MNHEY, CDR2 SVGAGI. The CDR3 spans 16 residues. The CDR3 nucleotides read TGTGCCAGCAGTTGGCCTAGCGGGGGGTCTTACAATGAGCAGTTCTTC. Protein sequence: CASSWPSGGSYNEQFF.

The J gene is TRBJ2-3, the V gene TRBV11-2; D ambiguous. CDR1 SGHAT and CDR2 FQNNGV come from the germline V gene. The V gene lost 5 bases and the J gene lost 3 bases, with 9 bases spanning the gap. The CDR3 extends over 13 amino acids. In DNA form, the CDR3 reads TGTGCCAGCAGCCCCGGACCAACAGATACGCAGTATTTT. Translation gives CASSPGPTDTQYF.

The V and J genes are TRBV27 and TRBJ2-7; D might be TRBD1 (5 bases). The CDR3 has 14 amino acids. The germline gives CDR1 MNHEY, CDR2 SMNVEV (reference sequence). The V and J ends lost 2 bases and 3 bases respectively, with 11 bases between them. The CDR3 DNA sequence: TGTGCCAGCAGTTTAGGTTATAGGGGCTACGAGCAGTACTTC. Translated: CASSLGYRGYEQYF.

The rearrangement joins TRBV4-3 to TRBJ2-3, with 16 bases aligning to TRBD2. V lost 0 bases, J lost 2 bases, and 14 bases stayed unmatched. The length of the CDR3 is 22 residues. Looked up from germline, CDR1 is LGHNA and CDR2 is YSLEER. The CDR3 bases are TGCGCCAGCAGCCAAGATATGGGACTAGCGGGGGGGGACCAAAAACCCACAGATACGCAGTATTTT. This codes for CASSQDMGLAGGDQKPTDTQYF.

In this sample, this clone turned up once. The CDR3 coding sequence is TGTGCCAGCAGCTCCCGACTAGCTAGCACAGATACGCAGTATTTT. This sequence encodes CASSSRLASTDTQYF. This chain connects TRBV5-4 to TRBJ2-3, with 7 nucleotides matching TRBD2. Germline V gene sequence: CDR1 SGHNT, CDR2 YYREEE (reference sequence). There are 15 residues in the CDR3. Trimming cost V 3 bases and J 0 bases; bases outside gene matches: 4.

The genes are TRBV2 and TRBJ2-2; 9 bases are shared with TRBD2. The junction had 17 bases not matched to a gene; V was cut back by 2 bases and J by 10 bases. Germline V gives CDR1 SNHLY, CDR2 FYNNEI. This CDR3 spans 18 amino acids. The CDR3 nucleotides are TGTGCCAGCAGTGAAAGGGCTAGCGGGGTGCGTGGTGAAGAGGAGCTGTTTTTT. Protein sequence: CASSERASGVRGEEELFF.

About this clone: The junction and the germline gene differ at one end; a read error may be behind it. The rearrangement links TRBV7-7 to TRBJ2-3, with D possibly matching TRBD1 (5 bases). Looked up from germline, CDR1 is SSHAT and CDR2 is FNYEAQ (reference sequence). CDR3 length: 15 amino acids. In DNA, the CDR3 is TGTGCTAGCAGCTTAGGGCAGGGTTCGGCAGATACGCAGTATTTT. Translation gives CASSLGQGSADTQYF.

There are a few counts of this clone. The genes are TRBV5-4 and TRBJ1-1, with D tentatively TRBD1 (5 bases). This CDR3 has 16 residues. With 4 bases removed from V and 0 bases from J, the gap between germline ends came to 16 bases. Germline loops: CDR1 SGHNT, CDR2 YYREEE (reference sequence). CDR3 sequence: CASSLRGGVMNTEAFF. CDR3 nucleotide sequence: TGTGCCAGCAGCCTCCGGGGAGGGGTCATGAACACTGAAGCTTTCTTT.

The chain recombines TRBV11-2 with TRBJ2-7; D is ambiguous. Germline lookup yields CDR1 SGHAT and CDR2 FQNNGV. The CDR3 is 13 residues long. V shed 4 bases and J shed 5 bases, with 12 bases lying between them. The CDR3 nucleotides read TGTGCCAGCAGCTGGTTCCCCCTCGACGAGCAGTACTTC. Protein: CASSWFPLDEQYF. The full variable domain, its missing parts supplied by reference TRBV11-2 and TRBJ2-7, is EAGVAQSPRYKIIEKRQSVAFWCNPISGHATLYWYQQILGQGPKLLIQFQNNGVVDDSQLPKDRFSAERLKGVDSTLKIQPAKLEDSAVYLCASSWFPLDEQYFGPGTRLTVT.

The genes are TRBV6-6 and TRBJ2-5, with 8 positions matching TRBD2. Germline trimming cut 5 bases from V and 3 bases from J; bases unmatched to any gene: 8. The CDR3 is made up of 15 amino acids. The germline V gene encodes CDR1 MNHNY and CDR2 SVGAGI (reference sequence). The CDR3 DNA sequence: TGTGCCAGCAGTCTCCGCGTTAGCGGGGAAGAGACCCAGTACTTC. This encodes CASSLRVSGEETQYF.

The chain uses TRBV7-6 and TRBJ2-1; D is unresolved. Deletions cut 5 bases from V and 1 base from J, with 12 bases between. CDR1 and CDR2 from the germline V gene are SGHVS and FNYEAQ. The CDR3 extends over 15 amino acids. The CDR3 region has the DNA TGTGCCAGCAGCCCTAACGGCGGTTCCTACAATGAGCAGTTCTTC. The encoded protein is CASSPNGGSYNEQFF.

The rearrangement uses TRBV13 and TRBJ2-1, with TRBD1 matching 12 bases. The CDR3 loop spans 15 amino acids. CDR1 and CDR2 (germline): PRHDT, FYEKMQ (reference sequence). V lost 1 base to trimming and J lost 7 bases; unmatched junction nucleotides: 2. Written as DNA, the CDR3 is TGTGCCAGCAGCTTAGAGGGACAGGGGGCGAATGAGCAGTTCTTC. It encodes CASSLEGQGANEQFF.

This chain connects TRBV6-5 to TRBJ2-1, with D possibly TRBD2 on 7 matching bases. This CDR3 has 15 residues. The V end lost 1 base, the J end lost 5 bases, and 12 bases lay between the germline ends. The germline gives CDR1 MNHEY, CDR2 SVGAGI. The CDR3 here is CASSYLAGANNEQFF. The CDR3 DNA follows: TGTGCCAGCAGTTACTTGGCGGGGGCCAACAATGAGCAGTTCTTC.

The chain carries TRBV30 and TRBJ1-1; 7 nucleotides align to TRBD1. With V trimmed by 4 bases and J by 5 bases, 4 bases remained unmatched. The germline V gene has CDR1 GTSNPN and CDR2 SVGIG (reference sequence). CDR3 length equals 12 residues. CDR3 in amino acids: CAWTTGETEAFF. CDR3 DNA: TGTGCCTGGACCACAGGGGAAACTGAAGCTTTCTTT.

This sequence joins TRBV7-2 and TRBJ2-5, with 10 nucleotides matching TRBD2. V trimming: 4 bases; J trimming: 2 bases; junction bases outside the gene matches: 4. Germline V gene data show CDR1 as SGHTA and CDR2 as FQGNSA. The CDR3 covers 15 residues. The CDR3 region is CASSSGLADQETQYF. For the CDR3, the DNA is TGTGCCAGCAGCTCCGGACTAGCGGATCAAGAGACCCAGTACTTC.

CDR3: CASGFGSYEQYF. Written as DNA, the CDR3 is TGTGCTAGTGGTTTCGGATCCTACGAGCAGTACTTC. The chain combines TRBV12-5 with TRBJ2-7; D unresolved. Germline V gene data show CDR1 as LGHNT and CDR2 as FRNRAP. Trimming stripped 3 bases from V and 1 base from J, with 4 bases between. This CDR3 is built from 12 residues.

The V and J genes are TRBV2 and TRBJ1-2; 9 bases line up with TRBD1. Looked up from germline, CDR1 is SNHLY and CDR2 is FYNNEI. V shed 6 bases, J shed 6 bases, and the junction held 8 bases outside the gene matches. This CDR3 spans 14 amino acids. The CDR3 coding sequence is TGTGCCAGCAGGCCTAATACAGGGGGCCATGGCTACACCTTC. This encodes CASRPNTGGHGYTF.

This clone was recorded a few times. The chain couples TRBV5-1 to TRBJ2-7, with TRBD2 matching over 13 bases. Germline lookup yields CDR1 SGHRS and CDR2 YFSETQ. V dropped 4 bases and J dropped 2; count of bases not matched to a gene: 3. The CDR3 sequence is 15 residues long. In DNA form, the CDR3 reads TGCGCCAGCAGCCCGACTAGCGGGGGGACCTACGAGCAGTACTTC. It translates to CASSPTSGGTYEQYF.

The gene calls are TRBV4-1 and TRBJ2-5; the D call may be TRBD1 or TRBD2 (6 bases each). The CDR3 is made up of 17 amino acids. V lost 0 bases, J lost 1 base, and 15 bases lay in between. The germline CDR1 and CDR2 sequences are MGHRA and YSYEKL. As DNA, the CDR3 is TGCGCCAGCAGCCAAGAACCCGTACAGGGACTCCAAGAGACCCAGTACTTC. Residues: CASSQEPVQGLQETQYF.

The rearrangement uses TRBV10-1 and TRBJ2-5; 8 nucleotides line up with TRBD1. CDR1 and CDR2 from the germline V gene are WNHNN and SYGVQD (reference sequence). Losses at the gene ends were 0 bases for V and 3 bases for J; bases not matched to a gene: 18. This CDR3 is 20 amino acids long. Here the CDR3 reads CASSESMQGALLNSEETQYF. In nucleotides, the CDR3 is TGCGCCAGCAGTGAGTCGATGCAGGGGGCGCTCCTCAATTCGGAAGAGACCCAGTACTTC.

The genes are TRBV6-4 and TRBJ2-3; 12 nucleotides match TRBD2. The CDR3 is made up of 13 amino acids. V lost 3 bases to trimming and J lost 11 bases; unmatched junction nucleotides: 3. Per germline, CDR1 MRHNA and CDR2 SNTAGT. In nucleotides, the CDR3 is TGTGCCAGCAGTGAACTAGCGGGGGGCCAGCAGTATTTT. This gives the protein CASSELAGGQQYF.

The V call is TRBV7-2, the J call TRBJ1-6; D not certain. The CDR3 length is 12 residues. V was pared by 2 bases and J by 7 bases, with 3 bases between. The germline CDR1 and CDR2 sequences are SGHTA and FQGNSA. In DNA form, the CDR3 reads TGTGCCAGCAGCTTAACGAATTCACCCCTCCACTTT. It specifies CASSLTNSPLHF. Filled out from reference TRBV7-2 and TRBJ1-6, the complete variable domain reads GAGVSQSPSNKVTEKGKDVELRCDPISGHTALYWYRQSLGQGLEFLIYFQGNSAPDKSGLPSDRFSAERTGGSVSTLTIQRTQQEDSAVYLCASSLTNSPLHFGNGTRLTVT.

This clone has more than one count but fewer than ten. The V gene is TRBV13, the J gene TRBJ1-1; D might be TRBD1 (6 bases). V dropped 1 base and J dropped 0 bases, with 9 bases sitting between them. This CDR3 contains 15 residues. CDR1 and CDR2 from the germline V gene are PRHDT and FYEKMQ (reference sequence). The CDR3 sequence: CASSLEDRLNTEAFF. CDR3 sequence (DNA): TGTGCCAGCAGCTTAGAAGACAGGTTGAACACTGAAGCTTTCTTT.